A selection of T cell receptor beta chains follows, all from one sample in a study of CD8 T cells in Susac syndrome. Via MiXCR, TCRdb re-called the immunoSEQ multiplex PCR reads, giving one row per CDR3 protein. The sample contains a few hundred thousand distinct CDR3 sequences, approximately 84% of which appear only once. The specimen sequenced was CD8+ T cells from PBMCs. The receptor source for this set is a human donor with multiple sclerosis. Each CDR3 is given with its conserved first and last residue. D genes are given only for firm matches. Some rows have no size entry. The others give once, few or many, or a class for an expanded clone.

v_gene	abundance	d_gene	j_gene	CDR3nt	CDR3aa
TRBV28	once	TRBD2	TRBJ2-1	TGTGCCAGCAGTTTGGTTGATTGGACTAGCGGGAGTCACAATGAGCAGTTCTTC	CASSLVDWTSGSHNEQFF
TRBV7-9	NA	TRBD2	TRBJ2-1	TGTGCCAGCAGCTCCTGGACTAGCGGGGAAACCTACAATGAGCAGTTCTTC	CASSSWTSGETYNEQFF
TRBV12-2	NA	NA	TRBJ1-4	TGTGCAAGTCGCTCGGGCCCCTCTAATGAAAAACTGTTTTTT	CASRSGPSNEKLFF
TRBV7-9	few	NA	TRBJ2-1	TGTGCCAGCAGGGGCCAATACAATGAGCAGTTCTTC	CASRGQYNEQFF
TRBV6-5	few	TRBD2	TRBJ2-7	TGTGCCAGCAGTTACTCGGCTAGCGGGATATACGAGCAGTACTTC	CASSYSASGIYEQYF
TRBV11-2	few	NA	TRBJ2-3	TGTGCCAGCAGCTTAGGAGTAGGCACAGATACGCAGTATTTT	CASSLGVGTDTQYF
TRBV27	few	NA	TRBJ1-4	TGTGCCAGCAGTTTATGGGGTAATGAAAAACTGTTTTTT	CASSLWGNEKLFF
TRBV27	NA	NA	TRBJ2-5	TGTGCCGCCGGACGGGAGAGGCGGGAAGAGACCCAGTACTTC	CAAGRERREETQYF
TRBV7-9	NA	TRBD1	TRBJ1-5	TGTGCCAGCAGCCGGACAGGGGGATGGCCCCAGCATTTT	CASSRTGGWPQHF
TRBV5-6	NA	TRBD2	TRBJ2-7	TGTGCCAGCAGCACCCTAGCGGGCGAGCAGTACTTC	CASSTLAGEQYF
TRBV24-1	NA	TRBD1	TRBJ2-5	TGTGCCACCAGTGAGGGGACAGACCTCGAGTACTACCAAGAGACCCAGTACTTC	CATSEGTDLEYYQETQYF
TRBV6-5	NA	NA	TRBJ1-1	TGTGCCAGCAGCAGGGCAAGGACTGAAGCTTTCTTT	CASSRARTEAFF
TRBV2	NA	TRBD1	TRBJ1-2	TGTGCCAGCATACAGGGGGCTTTTGGCTACACCTTC	CASIQGAFGYTF
TRBV19	NA	TRBD1	TRBJ1-3	TGTGCCAGTACCGGGACAGGGGGAGTGAGAGGAAACACCATATATTTT	CASTGTGGVRGNTIYF
TRBV7-9	NA	TRBD1	TRBJ2-7	TGTGCCAGCAGCTTTATGGCAGGGGGATCTTACGAGCAGTACTTC	CASSFMAGGSYEQYF
TRBV28	NA	NA	TRBJ2-7	TGTGCCAGCAGTTCCCTTGTACAGGGATCGATCTACGAGCAGTACTTC	CASSSLVQGSIYEQYF
TRBV6-1	NA	TRBD1	TRBJ2-7	TGTGCCAGCAGTCTGGACAGGGTGTACGAGCAGTACTTC	CASSLDRVYEQYF
TRBV5-5	NA	NA	TRBJ2-7	TGTGCCAGCAGCTTGGCCGCCCCGCCAACGGGTGTCTACGAGCAGTACTTC	CASSLAAPPTGVYEQYF
TRBV3-1	NA	TRBD2	TRBJ2-1	TGTGCCAGCAGCCAGCGGGAGGGCCTCTACAATGAGCAGTTCTTC	CASSQREGLYNEQFF
TRBV7-9	NA	NA	TRBJ2-5	TGTGCCAGCAGCTTTGAGGGGCCCCAGTACTTC	CASSFEGPQYF
TRBV27	NA	NA	TRBJ1-5	TGTGCCAGCAGTCCTGGAGCTAACGGCAATCAGCCCCAGCATTTT	CASSPGANGNQPQHF
TRBV29-1	NA	TRBD1	TRBJ2-7	TGCAGCGTTGAAGTTCCGGGACAGCGTTCCTACGAGCAGTACTTC	CSVEVPGQRSYEQYF
TRBV9	NA	NA	TRBJ1-1	TGTGCCAGCAGCGTAGTAGCAGGGAGGAACACTGAAGCTTTCTTT	CASSVVAGRNTEAFF
TRBV4-1	NA	NA	TRBJ2-1	TGCGCCAGCAGCCAAGAAGGAGTCAGGAGGATCTACAATGAGCAGTTCTTC	CASSQEGVRRIYNEQFF
TRBV30	NA	TRBD1	TRBJ2-2	TGTGCCTGGAACTACCAAGGGGGCTCCGGGGAGCTGTTTTTT	CAWNYQGGSGELFF
TRBV28	NA	TRBD2	TRBJ2-3	TGTGCCAGCAGGAGACTAGCGGGAAGCACAGATACGCAGTATTTT	CASRRLAGSTDTQYF
TRBV27	NA	TRBD2	TRBJ2-1	TGTGCCAGCAGTTTAGGAGCGGGAGTACGGAATGAGCAGTTCTTC	CASSLGAGVRNEQFF
TRBV7-7	NA	NA	TRBJ1-1	TGTGCTAGCAGCTTTGGAAGGAACACTGAAGCTTTCTTT	CASSFGRNTEAFF
TRBV5-5	few	NA	TRBJ1-3	TGTGCCAGCAGCTTGGGTGGAGGCTCTGGAAACACCATATATTTT	CASSLGGGSGNTIYF
TRBV5-4	NA	TRBD1	TRBJ1-5	TGTGCCAGCAGCTTTGGGACAGGGCACAATCAGCCCCAGCATTTT	CASSFGTGHNQPQHF
TRBV2	NA	NA	TRBJ1-1	TGTGCCAGCAGGATCAACAGCGGTAGAGCTTTCTTT	CASRINSGRAFF
TRBV28	NA	TRBD2	TRBJ2-3	TGTGCCAGCAGTTTGACCGGGACTAGCGAACGCACAGATACGCAGTATTTT	CASSLTGTSERTDTQYF
TRBV14	NA	TRBD2	TRBJ2-7	TGTGCCAGCAGCCAAGGTAGCGGGTCATCCTACGAGCAGTACTTC	CASSQGSGSSYEQYF
TRBV12-3/TRBV12-4	NA	NA	TRBJ1-3	TGTGCCAGCAGTTCGAGCCTCTCTGGAAACACCATATATTTT	CASSSSLSGNTIYF
TRBV6-1	once	TRBD2	TRBJ2-1	TGTGCCAGCAGTGAAAACCCCGCCTGGGGACTAGCGGGAGAGGGGAATGAGCAGTTCTTC	CASSENPAWGLAGEGNEQFF
TRBV12-3/TRBV12-4	NA	NA	TRBJ2-2	TGTGCCAGCAGTTTCCGGCCCTCGAACACCGGGGAGCTGTTTTTT	CASSFRPSNTGELFF
TRBV2	NA	NA	TRBJ2-2	TGTGCCACCGTTGGCGGGACAGCAAACACCGGGGAGCTGTTTTTT	CATVGGTANTGELFF
TRBV4-2	NA	TRBD1	TRBJ2-7	TGTGCCAGCAGCCAAGAAGGACAGGGTTCCCACGAGCAGTACTTC	CASSQEGQGSHEQYF